One and the same sample provided the 9 T cell receptor beta chains below, sequenced in a study of Ad26.COV2.S vaccination and SARS-CoV-2 variants. The sample's treatment: roughly 19 received Ad26.COV2.S at low or high dose, single or two shots; 5 received placebo; per-sample allocation not given. The investigators took samples on day 63 after the first vaccine or placebo injection. Assay: immunoSEQ multiplex PCR; the TCRdb copy retains only in-frame clones and omits some. The sample lists about 440,000 clones; 90% were seen once. This specimen was peripheral blood, taken in a trial of Ad26.COV2.S vaccine versus placebo. The receptors stem from a person aged 18-65 years who received the Ad26.COV2.S COVID-19 vaccine or a placebo.

The chain joins TRBV19 to TRBJ1-6; D is undetermined. The CDR3 spans 15 residues. From germline, CDR1 is LNHDA and CDR2 SQIVND (reference sequence). The ends were cut back, 3 bases at V and 3 bases at J, with 9 bases in the middle. CDR3 DNA sequence: TGTGCCAGTAGTATCAGTAACAGCTATAATTCACCCCTCCACTTT. Amino acids: CASSISNSYNSPLHF. Together with reference TRBV19 and TRBJ1-6, the CDR3 gives the full variable domain: DGGITQSPKYLFRKEGQNVTLSCEQNLNHDAMYWYRQDPGQGLRLIYYSQIVNDFQKGDIAEGYSVSREKKESFPLTVTSAQKNPTAFYLCASSISNSYNSPLHFGNGTRLTVT.

This chain joins TRBV23-1 and TRBJ2-5, with D possibly being TRBD2 (5 bases). TRBV23-1 is an ORF; its function is uncertain. Trimming pared 2 bases from V and 7 bases from J, leaving 20 bases between. This CDR3 spans 16 amino acids. CDR3 sequence: CASSQTPKRRRGTQYF. The CDR3 nucleotides are TGCGCCAGCAGTCAAACCCCTAAGCGCCGTCGGGGGACCCAGTACTTC.

This chain connects TRBV2 to TRBJ1-5, with D uncertain. The CDR3 covers 16 residues. V lost 3 bases to trimming and J lost 6 bases, with 18 bases between them. Germline-derived CDR1 and CDR2 are SNHLY and FYNNEI. CDR3 sequence: CASSDPGSPSGQPQHF. CDR3 in DNA: TGTGCCAGCAGTGACCCGGGGTCGCCGTCGGGTCAGCCCCAGCATTTT.

CDR3 in amino acids: CASTAGGPGYEQYF. The CDR3 DNA reads TGTGCCAGTACGGCGGGAGGCCCTGGGTACGAGCAGTACTTC. This rearrangement joins TRBV5-4 to TRBJ2-7, with 8 positions matching TRBD2. V dropped 8 bases and J dropped 4; count of bases not matched to a gene: 11. The CDR3 length is 14 residues. Germline CDR1 is SGHNT and CDR2 is YYREEE (reference sequence).

V gene TRBV27 combines with J gene TRBJ2-3; 8 positions match TRBD2. V trimming: 11 bases; J trimming: 1 base; junction bases outside the gene matches: 11. CDR3 length: 15 amino acids. The germline V gene has CDR1 MNHEY and CDR2 SMNVEV (reference sequence). CDR3 protein: CASVSGGRGTDTQYF. In DNA form, the CDR3 reads TGTGCCTCCGTTTCGGGAGGGCGAGGCACAGATACGCAGTATTTT.

The chain combines TRBV9 with TRBJ1-1; D not certain. Trimming left V 3 bases short and J 7 bases short, with 22 bases between. This CDR3 region has 16 residues. Germline values: CDR1 SGDLS, CDR2 YYNGEE. The chain's CDR3 is CASSGLGSGLSNEAFF. DNA of the CDR3: TGTGCCAGCAGCGGATTGGGTTCGGGCCTGTCGAATGAAGCTTTCTTT. The full variable domain, in which reference TRBV9 and TRBJ1-1 provide the parts outside the CDR3, is DSGVTQTPKHLITATGQRVTLRCSPRSGDLSVYWYQQSLDQGLQFLIQYYNGEERAKGNILERFSAQQFPDLHSELNLSSLELGDSALYFCASSGLGSGLSNEAFFGQGTRLTVV.

The chain links TRBV5-1 to TRBJ2-3; the match to TRBD1 covers 7 bases. Germline values: CDR1 SGHRS, CDR2 YFSETQ. The V gene end was trimmed by 0 bases and the J gene end by 0 bases; junction bases not matched to a gene: 4. This CDR3 comprises 16 residues. The CDR3 DNA is TGCGCCAGCAGCTTGGCCATCAGGGGGAGCACAGATACGCAGTATTTT. It yields the protein CASSLAIRGSTDTQYF.

The chain combines TRBV9 with TRBJ1-2, with unresolved D. The V end was cut by 1 base, the J end by 5 bases, with 9 bases between. In germline, CDR1 is SGDLS, CDR2 YYNGEE. The CDR3 has 13 residues. The CDR3 spells CASSVYPGYGYTF. The CDR3, as DNA: TGTGCCAGCAGCGTATATCCCGGATATGGCTACACCTTC.

The chain employs TRBV20-1 and TRBJ2-3, with TRBD2 as a possible D gene (6 bases). Germline lookup yields CDR1 DFQATT and CDR2 SNEGSKA (reference sequence). The V end lost 3 bases, the J end lost 2 bases, and 18 bases lay between the germline ends. The CDR3 spans 16 residues. The chain's CDR3 is CSASGGVARATDTQYF. CDR3 DNA sequence: TGCAGTGCTAGTGGAGGGGTAGCGAGGGCCACAGATACGCAGTATTTT.